The 9 T cell receptor beta chains reported below all come from one sample, sequenced in a study of shared clonotypes between healthy human individuals (dated by TCRdb to about 2020). Library construction relied on the immunoSEQ multiplex PCR assay. Here the immuneACCESS table is served through TCRdb, limited to in-frame sequences with V and J called. Missing clones are a known gap in these copies; in checked studies unresolved V genes cover under half, and the rest lacks a known reason. Present in this sample are 2,500,000 or so clones, approximately 90% of which were seen just once. The top ten clonotypes cover roughly 0.14% of the sample. The sample consisted of naive CD4+ T cells sorted from blood. What this sample's cell subset or site label stands for: CD45RA+ positively selected. These receptor sequences come from a young man in good health.

The chain uses TRBV6-1 and TRBJ1-1; perhaps TRBD1 as D (5 bases). Germline V gene data show CDR1 as MNHNS and CDR2 as SASEGT. Trimming pared 0 bases from V and 10 bases from J, leaving 6 bases between. The CDR3 runs 11 residues. CDR3 nucleotide sequence: TGTGCCAGCAGTGAAGCGGGGGGAGCTTTCTTT. This sequence encodes CASSEAGGAFF.

V usage is TRBV30 and J usage is TRBJ2-5, with 13 bases that match TRBD2. Germline V lookup: CDR1 GTSNPN, CDR2 SVGIG (reference sequence). The length of the CDR3 is 16 residues. Trimming cost V 5 bases and J 7 bases; bases outside gene matches: 13. CDR3 nucleotides: TGTGCCTGGCGGACTAGCGGGAGATATCAAGATCGGACCCAGTACTTC. It codes for CAWRTSGRYQDRTQYF.

The chain carries TRBV30 and TRBJ2-7; D gene unclear. CDR3 length: 16 amino acids. The ends were cut back, 2 bases at V and 3 bases at J, with 20 bases in the middle. In germline, CDR1 is GTSNPN, CDR2 SVGIG (reference sequence). The CDR3 spells CAWSPEWGTDFYEQYF. CDR3 bases: TGTGCCTGGAGTCCCGAATGGGGAACCGATTTCTACGAGCAGTACTTC.

The genes are TRBV5-8 and TRBJ2-3; TRBD2 matches 15 bases. Trimming cost V 4 bases and J 2 bases; bases outside gene matches: 5. From germline, CDR1 is SGHTS and CDR2 YDEGEE. The CDR3 runs 17 residues. The CDR3 DNA is TGTGCCAGCAGCCTGGGACTAGCGGGAGGAATCACAGATACGCAGTATTTT. Protein product: CASSLGLAGGITDTQYF.

This chain connects TRBV5-5 to TRBJ1-5, with D possibly being TRBD1 (5 bases). The CDR3 consists of 17 residues. Trimming shortened V by 4 bases and J by 0 bases, and 17 bases separated the two germline ends. The V gene's germline CDR1 is SGHKS and CDR2 YYEKEE (reference sequence). CDR3 coding DNA: TGTGCCAGCAGCCAAGAGTTGGGGGTTGATAGCAATCAGCCCCAGCATTTT. Translating gives CASSQELGVDSNQPQHF.

J is TRBJ2-3 and V is TRBV25-1, with 8 bases that match TRBD1. V lost 3 bases, J lost 7 bases, and 15 bases stayed unmatched. There are 17 residues in the CDR3. Germline V CDR1 and CDR2: MGHDK, SYGVNS. CDR3 DNA: TGTGCCAGCAGTGATGCAGGGACAGGAACCGTCGGCCATACGCAGTATTTT. It yields the protein CASSDAGTGTVGHTQYF.

The chain recombines TRBV27 with TRBJ2-6; D not resolved. Trimming took off 2 bases at V and 1 base at J, with 21 bases between the two ends. Germline values: CDR1 MNHEY, CDR2 SMNVEV (reference sequence). The CDR3 is 20 residues long. The CDR3 spells CASSLREGTAFKSGANVLTF. CDR3 DNA: TGTGCCAGCAGTTTAAGGGAAGGTACAGCGTTCAAATCTGGGGCCAACGTCCTGACTTTC.

V usage is TRBV7-2 and J usage is TRBJ1-2; D unclear. V was shortened by 0 bases and J by 4 bases, with 9 bases between the two germline ends. This CDR3 is 14 amino acids long. Germline values: CDR1 SGHTA, CDR2 FQGNSA. CDR3 coding DNA: TGTGCCAGCAGCTTAGCCGACGGGTCCTATGGCTACACCTTC. It codes for CASSLADGSYGYTF.

The rearrangement joins TRBV7-2 to TRBJ2-7; TRBD1 agrees at 10 bases. V lost 5 bases and J lost 3; bases outside the gene matches: 7. This CDR3 contains 15 residues. Germline V gene lookup returns CDR1 SGHTA and CDR2 FQGNSA. The CDR3 sequence: CASSARQGADYEQYF. The CDR3 bases are TGTGCCAGCAGCGCGAGACAGGGGGCTGACTACGAGCAGTACTTC.